Below, 13 T cell receptor beta chains from the same sample are listed, as sequenced in a study of blood T cell repertoires in COVID-19. The repertoire was sequenced with immunoSEQ multiplex PCR; TCRdb's copy has only in-frame clones and lacks some. This sample carries 200,000 to 250,000 clones, roughly 89% of them seen once, and the ten largest clones take 3% to 4.5%. Material: PBMCs or T cells enriched from blood (not recorded which). The source of these receptors is a woman aged 40 to 50 with acute COVID-19.

Of note for this clone: One end of the junction is discordant with germline, which a read error may explain. The gene calls are TRBV2 and TRBJ1-2; TRBD1 matches 10 bases. Germline V gene lookup returns CDR1 SNHLY and CDR2 FYNNEI. The CDR3 totals 14 residues. As DNA, the CDR3 is TGTGCCAGCAGCGAAGGACAGGGGGTGGTGGGCTACACCTTC. Translating it yields CASSEGQGVVGYTF.

The chain combines TRBV6-5 with TRBJ1-1, with a possible D match to TRBD1 (5 bases). Looked up from germline, CDR1 is MNHEY and CDR2 is SVGAGI. The CDR3 covers 15 residues. V lost 0 bases, J lost 4 bases, and 12 bases lay in between. CDR3 protein: CASSYSDRGGTEAFF. The CDR3 region has the DNA TGTGCCAGCAGTTACTCGGATAGGGGTGGCACTGAAGCTTTCTTT.

This chain connects TRBV6-5 to TRBJ2-5; 9 nucleotides line up with TRBD2. Germline lookup yields CDR1 MNHEY and CDR2 SVGAGI. Germline trimming cut 2 bases from V and 5 bases from J; bases unmatched to any gene: 6. The CDR3 is 15 amino acids. This CDR3 reads CASSYPVAGGETQYF. CDR3 in DNA: TGTGCCAGCAGTTACCCCGTGGCGGGGGGGGAGACCCAGTACTTC.

The chain has TRBV5-1 and TRBJ1-2; 7 bases agree with TRBD1. CDR3 length equals 15 residues. Per the germline V gene, CDR1 is SGHRS and CDR2 is YFSETQ. Losses at the gene ends were 0 bases for V and 3 bases for J; bases not matched to a gene: 5. CDR3 sequence reads: CASSLGGQIDYGYTF. In nucleotides, the CDR3 is TGCGCCAGCAGCTTGGGGGGACAGATAGACTATGGCTACACCTTC.

V usage is TRBV6-4 and J usage is TRBJ1-2; 9 bases fit TRBD1. The CDR3 has 15 residues. Germline lookup yields CDR1 MRHNA and CDR2 SNTAGT. The V segment lost 0 bases and the J segment 6 bases; nucleotides outside the gene matches: 5. The CDR3 DNA sequence: TGTGCCAGCAGTGACTCCGGGGACAGGGTGGATGGCTACACCTTC. Its protein is CASSDSGDRVDGYTF.

The chain uses TRBV11-2 and TRBJ1-1, with no clear D. V lost 4 bases and J 4 bases, leaving 10 bases between the germline ends. The CDR3 contains 13 residues. CDR1 and CDR2 from the germline V gene are SGHAT and FQNNGV. The CDR3 DNA reads as TGTGCCAGCAGCTCCCAAGAGGGCACTGAAGCTTTCTTT. Translated: CASSSQEGTEAFF.

A remark on this clone: Other DNA sequences in the sample encode the same CDR3. The genes are TRBV9 and TRBJ2-1; maybe TRBD2 (6 bases). CDR3 length: 15 residues. CDR1 is SGDLS and CDR2 is YYNGEE in the germline V gene. V gave up 0 bases and J gave up 1 base, with 8 bases separating them. The CDR3 coding sequence is TGTGCCAGCAGCGTAGATGGGGGGTCCTACAATGAGCAGTTCTTC. Protein sequence: CASSVDGGSYNEQFF. The entire variable domain, with the rest obtained from reference TRBV9 and TRBJ2-1, is as follows: DSGVTQTPKHLITATGQRVTLRCSPRSGDLSVYWYQQSLDQGLQFLIQYYNGEERAKGNILERFSAQQFPDLHSELNLSSLELGDSALYFCASSVDGGSYNEQFFGPGTRLTVL.

This clone was seen only once. The chain joins TRBV19 to TRBJ1-5, with 9 bases lining up with TRBD1. Per the germline V gene, CDR1 is LNHDA and CDR2 is SQIVND (reference sequence). There are 18 residues in the CDR3. The junction had 10 bases not matched to a gene; V was cut back by 3 bases and J by 1 base. The CDR3, as DNA: TGTGCCAGTAGTATTACAGGGGGCAGAGGTAGGAGCAATCAGCCCCAGCATTTT. Its protein is CASSITGGRGRSNQPQHF. Based on the CDR3 plus reference TRBV19 and TRBJ1-5, the full variable domain is DGGITQSPKYLFRKEGQNVTLSCEQNLNHDAMYWYRQDPGQGLRLIYYSQIVNDFQKGDIAEGYSVSREKKESFPLTVTSAQKNPTAFYLCASSITGGRGRSNQPQHFGDGTRLSIL.

In its sample, this clone was seen once. The gene calls are TRBV5-1 and TRBJ1-1, with TRBD1 matching 7 bases. V lost 4 bases to trimming and J lost 7 bases; unmatched junction nucleotides: 4. Germline V gene lookup returns CDR1 SGHRS and CDR2 YFSETQ. The CDR3 is 12 amino acids. CDR3 DNA: TGCGCCAGCAGCAAGGGACAGAATGAAGCTTTCTTT. The encoded protein is CASSKGQNEAFF.

This clone was counted a single time. The J gene is TRBJ2-3, the V gene TRBV30; D is possibly TRBD2 (6 bases). The germline V and J ends were trimmed by 8 bases and 1 base, with 10 bases remaining between them. Per germline, CDR1 GTSNPN and CDR2 SVGIG (reference sequence). The CDR3 consists of 12 residues. As DNA, the CDR3 is TGTGCCCGGGACTGGGGCACAGATACGCAGTATTTT. This translates into CARDWGTDTQYF.

This chain connects TRBV2 to TRBJ1-3; D unresolved. V was pared by 1 base and J by 0 bases, with 7 bases between. This CDR3 region has 15 residues. Germline V lookup: CDR1 SNHLY, CDR2 FYNNEI. The CDR3 here is CASSEGAASGNTIYF. CDR3 coding DNA: TGTGCCAGCAGTGAAGGGGCAGCCTCTGGAAACACCATATATTTT.

The CDR3 here is CASSPGSGSSYNEQFF. The CDR3 bases are TGTGCCAGCAGCCCCGGTAGCGGGAGCTCCTACAATGAGCAGTTCTTC. The rearrangement uses TRBV11-2 and TRBJ2-1; 9 bases map to TRBD2. Germline trimming cut 5 bases from V and 0 bases from J; bases unmatched to any gene: 5. The germline gives CDR1 SGHAT, CDR2 FQNNGV. The CDR3 spans 16 residues.

The chain joins TRBV14 to TRBJ1-4; a weak D match, TRBD1 (6 bases). V dropped 1 base and J dropped 6 bases, with 12 bases sitting between them. Germline assignment: CDR1 SGHDN and CDR2 FVKESK. The CDR3 is 15 amino acids. CDR3 coding DNA: TGTGCCAGCAGCCAAGTTCAGGGGTGGGATGAAAAACTGTTTTTT. This encodes CASSQVQGWDEKLFF.